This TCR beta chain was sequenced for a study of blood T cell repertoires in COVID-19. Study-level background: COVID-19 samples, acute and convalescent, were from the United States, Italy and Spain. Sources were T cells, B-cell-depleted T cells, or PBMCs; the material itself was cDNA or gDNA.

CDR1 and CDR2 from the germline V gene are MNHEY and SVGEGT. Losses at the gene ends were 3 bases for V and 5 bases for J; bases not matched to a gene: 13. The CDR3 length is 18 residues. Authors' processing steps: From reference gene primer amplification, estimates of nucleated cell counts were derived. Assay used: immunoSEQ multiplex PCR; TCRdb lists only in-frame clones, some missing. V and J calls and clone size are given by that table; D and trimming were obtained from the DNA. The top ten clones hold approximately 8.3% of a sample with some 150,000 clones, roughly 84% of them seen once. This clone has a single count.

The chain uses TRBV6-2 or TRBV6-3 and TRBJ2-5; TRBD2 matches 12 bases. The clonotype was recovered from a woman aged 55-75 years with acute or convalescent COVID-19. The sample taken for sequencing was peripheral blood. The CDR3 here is CASSYRASGGARSETQYF. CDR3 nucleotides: TGTGCCAGCAGTTATAGGGCTAGCGGGGGGGCGAGGTCGGAGACCCAGTACTTC.